The 22 T cell receptor beta chains below come from one sample, sequenced in a study of T-cell reconstitution after alpha-beta-depleted transplantation in children. Unique molecular identifiers were used in preparing the TCRbeta library. TCRdb passed the PCR reads through MiXCR, listing each CDR3 protein once. The sample includes a few hundred thousand distinct CDR3 sequences, about 9.4% of them seen just once. The specimen was PBMCs from the stem cell graft donor, collected from the stem cell graft. The source is a human donor who donated a stem cell graft to a child with acute lymphoblastic leukemia.

The V call is TRBV29-1, the J call TRBJ2-7; D is tentatively TRBD1 or TRBD2 (5 bases each). Trimming removed 6 bases from V and 1 base from J, with 19 bases in between. The CDR3 is made up of 15 amino acids. Germline V CDR1 and CDR2: SQVTM, ANQGSEA. The CDR3 sequence is CSVLDTTGRSYEQYF. CDR3 DNA: TGCAGCGTCCTTGATACAACGGGACGGTCCTACGAGCAGTACTTC.

CDR3 DNA sequence: TGTGCCAGCAGCTTACCAGCGTTTAGACAGGGGGCGCGGAGCACCGGGGAGCTGTTTTTT. This sequence encodes CASSLPAFRQGARSTGELFF. The rearrangement joins TRBV11-2 to TRBJ2-2, with 10 nucleotides matching TRBD1. With 2 bases clipped from V and 4 bases from J, the junction kept 16 bases outside the gene matches. The CDR3 spans 20 residues. Germline lookup yields CDR1 SGHAT and CDR2 FQNNGV.

This clonotype was detected many times. The chain carries TRBV12-3 or TRBV12-4 and TRBJ2-2; D may correspond to TRBD1 or TRBD2 (5 bases each). The CDR3 runs 15 residues. The V end lost 4 bases, the J end lost 2 bases, and 11 bases lay between the germline ends. The CDR3 bases are TGTGCCAGCAGTTCGTCCGGGACCAACACCGGGGAGCTGTTTTTT. This gives the protein CASSSSGTNTGELFF.

On this clonotype: A much more abundant neighbour one base away suggests this may be a read error. The CDR3 region is CASCQGLAGGETQYF. CDR3 coding DNA: TGTGCCAGCTGCCAAGGACTAGCGGGAGGAGAGACCCAGTACTTC. The rearrangement joins TRBV3-1 to TRBJ2-5; 14 bases are a match to TRBD2. This CDR3 is built from 15 residues. Germline V lookup: CDR1 LGHDT, CDR2 YNNKEL (reference sequence).

This clonotype appeared a few times. The rearrangement links TRBV7-6 to TRBJ2-7; a possible D gene is TRBD2 (5 bases). This CDR3 contains 15 residues. The germline V gene has CDR1 SGHVS and CDR2 FNYEAQ. V was clipped by 0 bases and J by 1 base, with 10 bases between them. DNA for the CDR3: TGTGCCAGCAGCTTAGCGCACGGGGATTCCTACGAGCAGTACTTC. Translating gives CASSLAHGDSYEQYF. The full variable domain, with the rest looked up from reference TRBV7-6 and TRBJ2-7, is GAGVSQSPRYKVTKRGQDVALRCDPISGHVSLYWYRQALGQGPEFLTYFNYEAQQDKSGLPNDRFSAERPEGSISTLTIQRTEQRDSAMYRCASSLAHGDSYEQYFGPGTRLTVT.

Concerning this clonotype: This may be a read error: a much more frequent sequence differs by one nucleotide. The chain recombines TRBV15 with TRBJ2-7; TRBD1 matches at 7 bases. The V segment lost 2 bases and the J segment 3 bases; nucleotides outside the gene matches: 7. The germline V gene has CDR1 LNHNV and CDR2 YYDKDF (reference sequence). The CDR3 is 15 residues long. The DNA for the CDR3 is TGTGCCACCAGCAGATTCCGGGACAGCTTCTACGAGCAGTACTTC. It is translated as CATSRFRDSFYEQYF.

The chain combines TRBV5-1 with TRBJ2-3; D unresolved. Germline V lookup: CDR1 SGHRS, CDR2 YFSETQ. The CDR3 consists of 12 residues. Trimming removed 5 bases at V and 4 bases at J, with 8 bases between. The CDR3 here is CASRDIADTQYF. The CDR3 region has the DNA TGCGCCAGCAGGGATATAGCAGATACGCAGTATTTT. Full variable domain (outside the CDR3, taken from reference TRBV5-1 and TRBJ2-3): KAGVTQTPRYLIKTRGQQVTLSCSPISGHRSVSWYQQTPGQGLQFLFEYFSETQRNKGNFPGRFSGRQFSNSRSEMNVSTLELGDSALYLCASRDIADTQYFGPGTRLTVL.

This clonotype came up a few times. The V gene is TRBV5-5, the J gene TRBJ2-7; D may correspond to TRBD1 or TRBD2 (5 bases each). V lost 4 bases and J 5 bases, leaving 22 bases between the germline ends. This CDR3 spans 16 amino acids. Germline V gene data show CDR1 as SGHKS and CDR2 as YYEKEE (reference sequence). The CDR3 bases are TGTGCCAGCAGCCCTGGGATGAGAGGCTGGGACGACGAGCAGTACTTC. Translating it yields CASSPGMRGWDDEQYF.

This clonotype was recorded at least ten times. V and J are TRBV6-5 and TRBJ1-4, with D hard to call. V dropped 3 bases and J dropped 5 bases, with 7 bases sitting between them. Germline CDR1 and CDR2: MNHEY and SVGAGI. The CDR3 has 13 residues. CDR3 amino acids: CASSYRANEKLFF. The CDR3 coding sequence is TGTGCCAGCAGTTATAGGGCCAATGAAAAACTGTTTTTT.

This clonotype was detected a few times. V is TRBV4-2 and J is TRBJ2-5; D perhaps matches TRBD2 (5 bases). V was pared by 0 bases and J by 1 base, with 12 bases between. The germline CDR1 and CDR2 sequences are LGHNA and YNFKEQ. The CDR3 consists of 16 residues. The chain's CDR3 is CASSQDLRRPQETQYF. CDR3 DNA sequence: TGTGCCAGCAGCCAAGATCTGAGGAGGCCCCAAGAGACCCAGTACTTC.

This clonotype has only a few counts. The chain has TRBV7-9 and TRBJ2-7; D possibly corresponds to TRBD2 (5 bases). This CDR3 is 12 amino acids long. Looked up from germline, CDR1 is SEHNR and CDR2 is FQNEAQ (reference sequence). V lost 7 bases to trimming and J lost 3 bases, with 10 bases between them. Here the CDR3 DNA reads TGTGCCAGCACCGGGGAGAACTACGAGCAGTACTTC. It translates to CASTGENYEQYF.

This clonotype was detected only a few times. The rearrangement links TRBV27 to TRBJ2-7; 10 nucleotides agree with TRBD2. The J segment lost 5 bases and the V segment lost 4 bases, leaving 5 bases of the junction unmatched. Germline V gene data show CDR1 as MNHEY and CDR2 as SMNVEV (reference sequence). The CDR3 length is 14 residues. CDR3 sequence: CASSSGTSANEQYF. Written as DNA, the CDR3 is TGTGCCAGCAGTTCCGGGACTAGCGCGAACGAGCAGTACTTC.

This clonotype occurred a few times. The chain carries TRBV2 and TRBJ2-1; 10 bases align to TRBD1. This CDR3 is built from 15 residues. Germline V gene sequence: CDR1 SNHLY, CDR2 FYNNEI. The V segment lost 6 bases and the J segment 6 bases; nucleotides outside the gene matches: 8. The CDR3 nucleotides are TGTGCCAGCAGAACCGGGACAGGGGCTCCCAATGAGCAGTTCTTC. It translates to CASRTGTGAPNEQFF.

The V and J genes are TRBV14 and TRBJ2-3, with a tentative D call TRBD2 (6 bases). The V and J ends lost 3 bases and 0 bases respectively, with 13 bases between them. The CDR3 is 16 amino acids. Looked up from germline, CDR1 is SGHDN and CDR2 is FVKESK. The CDR3: CASSHGGSRSTDTQYF. CDR3 coding DNA: TGTGCCAGCAGCCATGGGGGGAGTCGAAGCACAGATACGCAGTATTTT.

This clonotype was seen more than once but under ten times. The chain employs TRBV5-1 and TRBJ2-5; TRBD2 matches at 12 bases. V shed 0 bases, J shed 3 bases, and the junction held 9 bases outside the gene matches. CDR1 is SGHRS, CDR2 YFSETQ, per germline. The CDR3 loop spans 18 amino acids. CDR3: CASSLAMRLAGDEETQYF. As DNA, the CDR3 is TGCGCCAGCAGCTTGGCTATGAGACTAGCGGGAGATGAAGAGACCCAGTACTTC.

Details on this clonotype: This may arise from a read error, as a much more abundant clone is one base away. CDR3 nucleotide sequence: TGCAGTGGTCTCAGGACTAGCGGTAATGAGCAGTTCTTC. This sequence encodes CSGLRTSGNEQFF. V gene TRBV20-1 combines with J gene TRBJ2-1; the match to TRBD2 covers 10 bases. Per the germline V gene, CDR1 is DFQATT and CDR2 is SNEGSKA (reference sequence). The CDR3 has 13 amino acids. The junction had 7 bases not matched to a gene; V was cut back by 7 bases and J by 7 bases.

This clonotype was found a few times. The chain has TRBV7-2 and TRBJ2-1; TRBD1 matches 12 bases. Trimming removed 3 bases from V and 7 bases from J; junction bases left unmatched: 4. CDR1 is SGHTA, CDR2 FQGNSA, per germline. CDR3 length: 15 residues. In DNA, the CDR3 is TGTGCCAGCAGCTTCGCGGGACAGGGGGCTAATGAGCAGTTCTTC. Translation: CASSFAGQGANEQFF.

This clonotype came up a few times. The rearrangement joins TRBV12-3 or TRBV12-4 to TRBJ2-2; D possibly uses TRBD1 or TRBD2 (5 bases each). CDR3 length: 19 amino acids. With 5 bases removed from V and 0 bases from J, the gap between germline ends came to 22 bases. CDR3 in DNA: TGTGCCAGCAGTGCTCCCCCGGGACCGAGAACGCCGAACACCGGGGAGCTGTTTTTT. This codes for CASSAPPGPRTPNTGELFF.

This clonotype was observed at least ten times. The chain carries TRBV6-4 and TRBJ1-1, with D possibly matching TRBD1 (5 bases). The germline CDR1 and CDR2 sequences are MRHNA and SNTAGT. The CDR3 covers 13 residues. The ends were cut back, 4 bases at V and 5 bases at J, with 11 bases in the middle. This CDR3 reads CASSVGVATEAFF. CDR3 nucleotide sequence: TGTGCCAGCAGTGTGGGGGTTGCTACTGAAGCTTTCTTT.

In its sample, this clonotype was seen a few times. The chain couples TRBV29-1 to TRBJ2-1; TRBD1 matches 8 bases. Germline V gives CDR1 SQVTM, CDR2 ANQGSEA. V dropped 4 bases and J dropped 6; count of bases not matched to a gene: 8. The CDR3 is 14 amino acids. The CDR3, as DNA: TGCAGCGTTGGCCGGGACAGGCCGATCAATGAGCAGTTCTTC. Its protein product is CSVGRDRPINEQFF.

This clonotype was detected many times. The rearrangement uses TRBV5-1 and TRBJ1-6; no clear D gene. Germline assignment: CDR1 SGHRS and CDR2 YFSETQ. Trimming removed 0 bases from V and 5 bases from J, with 9 bases in between. The CDR3 contains 15 residues. CDR3 in amino acids: CASSLGQDNNSPLHF. The CDR3 nucleotides are TGCGCCAGCAGCTTGGGACAAGATAATAATTCACCCCTCCACTTT. Variable domain in full (rest from reference TRBV5-1 and TRBJ1-6): KAGVTQTPRYLIKTRGQQVTLSCSPISGHRSVSWYQQTPGQGLQFLFEYFSETQRNKGNFPGRFSGRQFSNSRSEMNVSTLELGDSALYLCASSLGQDNNSPLHFGNGTRLTVT.

This clonotype was detected only a few times. This chain connects TRBV5-1 to TRBJ2-7; no clear D. The V end was cut by 0 bases, the J end by 6 bases, with 10 bases between. The germline V gene encodes CDR1 SGHRS and CDR2 YFSETQ. The CDR3 is 13 amino acids. CDR3 region: CASSLEERSEQYF. The CDR3 DNA sequence: TGCGCCAGCAGCTTGGAAGAGCGTAGCGAGCAGTACTTC.